Listed below are T cell receptor beta chains from one sample, sequenced in a study of OX40 agonist ivuxolimab in advanced cancers. Clones were read by immunoSEQ multiplex PCR, and TCRdb kept only the in-frame ones, dropping some. The data contain around 97,000 clones, approximately 80% of them singletons. The source was CD4+ or CD8+ T cells sorted from blood, collected in a trial of the OX40 agonist ivuxolimab. The receptor set was obtained from an adult with an advanced solid tumor such as melanoma, head and neck, liver or kidney cancer. The conserved cysteine and the conserved F or W are not part of the CDR3 here. The D gene is left open where the match is weak.

>TRBV18|TRBJ2-2|NA
ASSPDGLNTGELF
>TRBV9|TRBJ1-3|NA
ASSVDGLHSGNTIY
>TRBV30|TRBJ1-1|NA
AWTPRWDTEAF
>TRBV6-1|TRBJ1-1|NA
ASSRKVNTEAF
>TRBV29-1|TRBJ1-1|TRBD1
SVGGQGTEAF
>TRBV9|TRBJ2-2|NA
ASSVQPRSAGELF
>TRBV6-5|TRBJ2-7|NA
ASSSIRDAPYEQY
>TRBV2|TRBJ1-2|NA
ASRETPNYGYT
>TRBV2|TRBJ2-3|TRBD2
ASSDSLAELTDTQY
>TRBV18|TRBJ2-7|TRBD2
ASSSGTSGRAEQY
>TRBV29-1|TRBJ2-7|NA
SVESFSEQY
>TRBV2|TRBJ1-6|NA
ASSVTAYSPLH
>TRBV11-2|TRBJ1-3|TRBD1
ASREGQASGNTIY
>TRBV19|TRBJ2-7|TRBD1
ASSKRTGGMNYEQY
>TRBV5-6|TRBJ1-1|TRBD1
ASSYWTGRTEAF
>TRBV10-1|TRBJ1-1|NA
ASSDGGVAEAF
>TRBV19|TRBJ2-1|NA
ASSEVLRSNEQF
>TRBV19|TRBJ1-1|NA
ASSRTGNTEAF
>TRBV6-5|TRBJ2-7|NA
ASSSGTFYYEQY
>TRBV4-3|TRBJ2-1|NA
ASSQDRRAGRQF
>TRBV7-9|TRBJ2-5|NA
ASSLVGVLGVRGETQY
>TRBV5-1|TRBJ1-1|TRBD1
ASSFGTGGIGMNTEAF
>TRBV7-9|TRBJ1-2|NA
ASSLWGGGYT
>TRBV5-1|TRBJ2-3|TRBD2
ASSLGGTSTTDTQY
>TRBV5-1|TRBJ1-1|TRBD1
ASSLGQGKIPEAF
>TRBV5-1|TRBJ2-7|TRBD1
ASSSTGRSSYEQY
>TRBV7-2|TRBJ1-3|NA
ASSITGSSGNTIY
>TRBV30|TRBJ1-2|TRBD1
AWLTGLNYGYT
>TRBV9|TRBJ1-6|NA
ASSVAPTTPEPLH
>TRBV6-6|TRBJ2-7|TRBD2
ASSGTSGRTNEQY
>TRBV14|TRBJ2-5|NA
ASSPLDQETQY
>TRBV29-1|TRBJ1-4|NA
SAQFPGRTTNEKLF
>TRBV15|TRBJ2-2|TRBD2
ATSPIRTSGIVGTGELF
>TRBV11-2|TRBJ2-6|TRBD1
ASSTPQGPSSGANVLT
>TRBV5-4|TRBJ1-1|NA
ASSFGGQRNTEAF
>TRBV5-6|TRBJ2-2|NA
ASSSYSPGRTGELF
>TRBV6-4|TRBJ2-7|NA
ASSEGLYEQY
>TRBV7-6|TRBJ2-7|NA
ASSPTQGGKGEQY
>TRBV10-3|TRBJ2-7|NA
AISGFSGSSYEQY
>TRBV27|TRBJ2-6|NA
ASSLKAGGANVLT
>TRBV21-1|TRBJ1-1|NA
ASSPNTEAF
>TRBV7-9|TRBJ1-5|NA
ASSFMGQPQH
>TRBV5-1|TRBJ2-1|TRBD2
ASSLAGLGGTYNEQF
>TRBV30|TRBJ2-1|NA
AWSRGHFSYNEQF
>TRBV19|TRBJ1-4|NA
ASSIVSLATNEKLF
>TRBV27|TRBJ2-6|NA
ASSLGDGANVLT
>TRBV18|TRBJ1-2|NA
ASSPTSGEGYT
>TRBV7-3|TRBJ2-3|TRBD2
ASSSWTSGGAGTDTQY
>TRBV5-1|TRBJ2-3|NA
ASSPGLSTDTQY
>TRBV30|TRBJ2-7|NA
AWSAWDNMNYEQY
>TRBV19|TRBJ1-3|NA
ASSHLGIGTIY
>TRBV6-1|TRBJ1-4|NA
ASSAPLGGINEKLF
>TRBV29-1|TRBJ2-6|NA
RNDTGMVT
>TRBV19|TRBJ1-5|NA
ASSIAGRGNQPQH